This T cell receptor (beta chain) was documented in a study of blood T cell repertoires in COVID-19 (TCRdb year 2020). Regarding the research as a whole: The collaborator samples originated in the United States, Italy and Spain and spanned the acute and convalescent phases of COVID-19. The samples were drawn from the first 160 participants of the ongoing ImmuneRACE study and from 950 to 1,500 subjects provided by 6 global collaborators. Deeply sampled blood TCRbeta repertoires from subjects exposed to, actively infected with, or recovered from COVID-19 were included in the dataset. Where HLA class I and class II types were available, the types were taken from metadata supplied by the sample provider, not from assay-based typing. The repertoires were released in a freely available public database intended as a resource for research on the immune response to SARS-CoV-2. Nearly every sample came with metadata listing a de-identified subject ID, COVID-19 status, age in years and sex. The material from the prospective study consisted of cDNA or gDNA derived from T cells, B-cell-depleted T cells, or PBMCs. Broad study findings and their caveats: Clinical and demographic metadata were provided uncurated, with the amount varying by source and participant.

Whole blood was collected in K2EDTA tubes by collaborating institutions according to the institutions' own protocols. Collaborator samples were shipped for TCRbeta analysis as frozen whole blood, isolated PBMCs, or DNA extracted from either sample type. This clone has only a few counts. This clone's antigen is unknown. One base away there is no much larger clone; base qualities are not given. V and J are truncated by 0 bases and 10 bases respectively, leaving an intervening sequence of 10 bases. Based on the germline V gene (reference sequence), the CDR1 and CDR2 sequences are LGHDT and YNNKEL. From the cysteine through the phenylalanine, the CDR3 covers 13 amino acids. The kept DNA is CDR3 alone, 39 bases in frame from the first base. The immunoSEQ Assay, a bias-controlled multiplex PCR, was used to amplify TCRbeta CDR3 regions from genomic DNA. In the original analysis: The number of nucleated cells in each sample was estimated from the amplification of reference gene primers within the assay. Sequence reads were collapsed and filtered to measure the absolute abundance of every unique TCRbeta CDR3 rearrangement. For each sample, productive Simpson clonality was calculated by taking the square root of Simpson's diversity index across productive rearrangements. TCRdb stores this immuneACCESS table with in-frame sequences only. Part of the clones is absent; in the studies checked, under half of the shortfall reflects unresolved V genes, and no reason is known for the rest. V and J calls and clone size are given by that table; D and trimming were obtained from the DNA. The sample profile shows about 250,000 clones; roughly 84% of them were found once. The ten largest clones take up over 3% of the sample.

This TCR came from a woman aged 40-49 years with active or convalescent COVID-19. Sequencing was performed on peripheral blood. Here the chain combines TRBV3-1 (or the pseudogene TRBV3-2) and TRBJ1-3; TRBD1 is possibly the D segment (5 matching bases). The CDR3 reads as follows: CASSQDLGQTIYF. Read as DNA, the sequence is TGTGCCAGCAGCCAAGATCTGGGGCAAACCATATATTTT.